Listed below are T cell receptor beta chains from one sample, sequenced in a study of Graves' ophthalmopathy and Graves' hyperthyroidism. TCRdb called the multiplex PCR reads again in MiXCR, with one record for every CDR3 protein. Of approximately 1.2 million distinct CDR3 sequences in the sample, 35% to 45% were seen once. The sample was peripheral blood or thyroid tissue (not recorded which). These receptors were obtained from an adult man with Graves' hyperthyroidism. Both conserved end residues are part of each CDR3. Fields, in order: J gene, clone size, V gene, D gene, CDR3 protein, CDR3 DNA. The D gene is left open where the match is weak. Part of the rows lack a size; the others show once, few, many or a class for expanded clones.

j_call: TRBJ2-5; clone_size: .; v_call: TRBV20-1; d_call: TRBD2; cdr3_aa: CSASAAGEETQYF; cdr3_nt: TGCAGTGCTTCCGCAGCGGGGGAAGAGACCCAGTACTTC
j_call: TRBJ2-2; clone_size: many; v_call: TRBV7-2; d_call: .; cdr3_aa: CASSKRASTNTGELFF; cdr3_nt: TGTGCCAGCAGCAAAAGGGCCAGCACGAACACCGGGGAGCTGTTTTTT
j_call: TRBJ1-3; clone_size: many; v_call: TRBV5-1; d_call: .; cdr3_aa: CASRGQGKENTIYF; cdr3_nt: TGCGCCAGCAGAGGGCAGGGAAAGGAAAACACCATATATTTT
j_call: TRBJ2-7; clone_size: few; v_call: TRBV4-3; d_call: TRBD2; cdr3_aa: CASSQDGGGSYEQYF; cdr3_nt: TGCGCCAGCAGCCAAGACGGCGGGGGCTCCTACGAGCAGTACTTC
j_call: TRBJ2-2; clone_size: many; v_call: TRBV7-3; d_call: .; cdr3_aa: CASSPDNTGELFF; cdr3_nt: TGTGCCAGCAGCCCGGACAACACCGGGGAGCTGTTTTTT
j_call: TRBJ1-3; clone_size: .; v_call: TRBV29-1; d_call: .; cdr3_aa: CSIQSGPNTIYF; cdr3_nt: TGCAGCATACAATCGGGGCCGAACACCATATATTTT
j_call: TRBJ2-5; clone_size: .; v_call: TRBV3-1; d_call: TRBD2; cdr3_aa: CASSQVRERETQYF; cdr3_nt: TGTGCCAGCAGCCAAGTGCGGGAGAGGGAGACCCAGTACTTC
j_call: TRBJ2-7; clone_size: .; v_call: TRBV9; d_call: TRBD2; cdr3_aa: CASSGGDGPYEQYF; cdr3_nt: TGTGCCAGCAGTGGGGGGGACGGTCCCTACGAGCAGTACTTC
j_call: TRBJ1-3; clone_size: few; v_call: TRBV13; d_call: .; cdr3_aa: CASTSSGGGGNTIYF; cdr3_nt: TGTGCCAGCACCTCTTCGGGAGGGGGTGGAAACACCATATATTTT
j_call: TRBJ2-7; clone_size: many; v_call: TRBV7-2; d_call: TRBD2; cdr3_aa: CASSFRTSGRDYEQYF; cdr3_nt: TGTGCCAGCAGCTTCCGGACTAGCGGGAGGGACTACGAGCAGTACTTC
j_call: TRBJ2-5; clone_size: few; v_call: TRBV10-1; d_call: .; cdr3_aa: CASRAVSGETQYF; cdr3_nt: TGCGCCAGCAGAGCGGTTTCGGGAGAGACCCAGTACTTC
j_call: TRBJ1-4; clone_size: few; v_call: TRBV19; d_call: .; cdr3_aa: CASSILQETNEKLFF; cdr3_nt: TGTGCCAGTAGTATTCTACAGGAAACAAATGAAAAACTGTTTTTT
j_call: TRBJ1-5; clone_size: few; v_call: TRBV5-1; d_call: .; cdr3_aa: CASSFSGGNQPQHF; cdr3_nt: TGCGCCAGCAGCTTCTCGGGTGGTAATCAGCCCCAGCATTTT
j_call: TRBJ2-2; clone_size: .; v_call: TRBV10-2; d_call: .; cdr3_aa: CASSERELFF; cdr3_nt: TGCGCCAGCAGTGAGAGGGAGCTGTTTTTT
j_call: TRBJ2-5; clone_size: .; v_call: TRBV6-5; d_call: .; cdr3_aa: CASSDDSWAETQYF; cdr3_nt: TGTGCCAGCAGTGACGACAGTTGGGCGGAGACCCAGTACTTC
j_call: TRBJ2-7; clone_size: .; v_call: TRBV15; d_call: TRBD2; cdr3_aa: CATSSGLAGSYEQYF; cdr3_nt: TGTGCCACCAGCAGTGGACTAGCGGGATCCTACGAGCAGTACTTC
j_call: TRBJ1-2; clone_size: many; v_call: TRBV10-3; d_call: .; cdr3_aa: CAISESIGGLYGYTF; cdr3_nt: TGTGCCATCAGTGAGTCGATTGGGGGGCTCTATGGCTACACCTTC
j_call: TRBJ2-7; clone_size: few; v_call: TRBV5-5; d_call: TRBD1; cdr3_aa: CASGTDVYEQYF; cdr3_nt: TGTGCCAGCGGGACAGACGTCTACGAGCAGTACTTC
j_call: TRBJ1-2; clone_size: .; v_call: TRBV18; d_call: TRBD1; cdr3_aa: CASSPPGQGNQGYTF; cdr3_nt: TGTGCCAGCTCACCCCCGGGACAGGGAAATCAGGGCTACACCTTC
j_call: TRBJ1-4; clone_size: many; v_call: TRBV5-1; d_call: .; cdr3_aa: CASSLSPETNEKLFF; cdr3_nt: TGCGCCAGCAGCTTGAGTCCAGAAACTAATGAAAAACTGTTTTTT
j_call: TRBJ2-6; clone_size: many; v_call: TRBV25-1; d_call: TRBD1; cdr3_aa: CASSETGTGVSGANVLTF; cdr3_nt: TGTGCCAGCAGTGAAACCGGGACAGGGGTTTCTGGGGCCAACGTCCTGACTTTC
j_call: TRBJ2-7; clone_size: .; v_call: TRBV25-1; d_call: .; cdr3_aa: CANSLSYEQYF; cdr3_nt: TGTGCCAACAGTCTATCCTACGAGCAGTACTTC
j_call: TRBJ2-7; clone_size: few; v_call: TRBV5-6; d_call: .; cdr3_aa: CATLDSLSYEQYF; cdr3_nt: TGTGCCACCCTAGACAGTTTGTCCTACGAGCAGTACTTC
j_call: TRBJ2-3; clone_size: few; v_call: TRBV2; d_call: .; cdr3_aa: CASSNPALAADTQYF; cdr3_nt: TGTGCCAGCAGTAACCCAGCGTTAGCGGCAGATACGCAGTATTTT
j_call: TRBJ2-5; clone_size: .; v_call: TRBV7-3; d_call: .; cdr3_aa: CASSQWREETQYF; cdr3_nt: TGCGCCAGCAGCCAATGGAGGGAAGAGACCCAGTACTTC
j_call: TRBJ2-7; clone_size: many; v_call: TRBV7-8; d_call: .; cdr3_aa: CASSLEGGGTTYEQYF; cdr3_nt: TGTGCCAGCAGCCTAGAGGGAGGAGGAACCACCTACGAGCAGTACTTC
j_call: TRBJ2-7; clone_size: many; v_call: TRBV9; d_call: .; cdr3_aa: CASSVAGDLYEQYF; cdr3_nt: TGTGCCAGCAGCGTAGCAGGGGATCTCTACGAGCAGTACTTC
j_call: TRBJ2-5; clone_size: once; v_call: TRBV10-3; d_call: .; cdr3_aa: CAISQERGTKQTQYF; cdr3_nt: TGTGCCATCAGCCAGGAGAGAGGAACTAAACAGACCCAGTACTTC
j_call: TRBJ2-2; clone_size: .; v_call: TRBV5-1; d_call: TRBD1; cdr3_aa: CASSLSQGAPGELFF; cdr3_nt: TGCGCCAGCAGCTTGAGCCAGGGGGCCCCCGGGGAGCTGTTTTTT